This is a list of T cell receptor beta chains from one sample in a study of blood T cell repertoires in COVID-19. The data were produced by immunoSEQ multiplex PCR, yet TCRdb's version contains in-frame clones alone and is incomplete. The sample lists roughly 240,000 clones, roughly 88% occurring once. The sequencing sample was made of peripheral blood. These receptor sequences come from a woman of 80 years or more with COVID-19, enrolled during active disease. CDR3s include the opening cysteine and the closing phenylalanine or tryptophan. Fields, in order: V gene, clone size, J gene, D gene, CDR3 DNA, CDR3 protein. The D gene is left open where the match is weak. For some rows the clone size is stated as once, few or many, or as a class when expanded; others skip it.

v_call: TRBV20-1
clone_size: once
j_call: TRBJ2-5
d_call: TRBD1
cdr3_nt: TGCAGTGCTAGTGGGGGACAGGGGCGTCTAGAGACCCAGTACTTC
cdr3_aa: CSASGGQGRLETQYF

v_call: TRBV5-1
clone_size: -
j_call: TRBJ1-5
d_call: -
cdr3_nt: TGCGCCAGCAGCCCCGACAGTCCGAATCAGCCCCAGCATTTT
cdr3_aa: CASSPDSPNQPQHF

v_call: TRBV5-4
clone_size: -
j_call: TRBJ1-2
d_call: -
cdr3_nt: TGTGCCAGCAGTCCTGGGGGGGAGGATGGCTACACCTTC
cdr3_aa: CASSPGGEDGYTF

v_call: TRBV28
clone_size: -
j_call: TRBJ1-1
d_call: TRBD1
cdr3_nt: TGTGCCAGCAGTCCCAAGGGGGCTGTGAACACTGAAGCTTTCTTT
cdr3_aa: CASSPKGAVNTEAFF

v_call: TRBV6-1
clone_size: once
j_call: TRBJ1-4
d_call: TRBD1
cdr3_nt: TGTGCCAGCAGAGAAGACAGGGGGAATGGTAATGAAAAACTGTTTTTT
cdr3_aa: CASREDRGNGNEKLFF

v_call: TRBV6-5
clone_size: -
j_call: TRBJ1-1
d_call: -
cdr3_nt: TGTGCCAGCAGATACCTGGGACAAGAGAACACTGAAGCTTTCTTT
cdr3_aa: CASRYLGQENTEAFF

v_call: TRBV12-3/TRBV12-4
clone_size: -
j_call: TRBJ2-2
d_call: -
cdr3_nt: TGTGCCAGCAGTTTCGAGCGACTGGAGCTGTTTTTT
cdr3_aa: CASSFERLELFF

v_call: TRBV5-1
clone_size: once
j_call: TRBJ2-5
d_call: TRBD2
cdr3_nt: TGCGCCAGCAGCTTGATGCGGGGGGGGGCACAAGAGACCCAGTACTTC
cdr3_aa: CASSLMRGGAQETQYF

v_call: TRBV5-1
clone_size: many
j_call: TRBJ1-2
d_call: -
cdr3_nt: TGCGCCAGCAGCTCCGAACAGGGCGGCTATGGCTACACCTTC
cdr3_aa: CASSSEQGGYGYTF

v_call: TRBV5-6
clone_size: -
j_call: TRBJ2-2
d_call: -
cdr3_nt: TGTGCCAGCAGCTCGGTCAGGGTTGCCATACTCTACACCGGGGAGCTGTTTTTT
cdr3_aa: CASSSVRVAILYTGELFF

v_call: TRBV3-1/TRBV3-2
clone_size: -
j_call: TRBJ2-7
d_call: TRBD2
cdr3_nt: TGTGCCAGCAGCGCCCTCGGGGGGGCCTTCCTCGAGCAGTACTTC
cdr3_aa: CASSALGGAFLEQYF

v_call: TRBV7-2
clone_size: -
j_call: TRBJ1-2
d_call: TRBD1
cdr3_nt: TGTGCCAGCAGCCCGGGACAGGGCTACTATGGCTACACCTTC
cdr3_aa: CASSPGQGYYGYTF

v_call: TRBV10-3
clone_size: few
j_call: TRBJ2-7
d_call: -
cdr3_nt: TGTGCCATCAGTGCACCCCAGGAGGGCCTCTCCTACGAGCAGTACTTC
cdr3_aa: CAISAPQEGLSYEQYF

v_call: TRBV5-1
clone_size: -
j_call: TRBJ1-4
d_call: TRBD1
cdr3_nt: TGCGCCAGCAGCGTAGGACAGGGTTGGACTAATGAAAAACTGTTTTTT
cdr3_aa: CASSVGQGWTNEKLFF

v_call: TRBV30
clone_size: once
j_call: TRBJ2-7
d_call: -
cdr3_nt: TGTGCCTGGAGATTCCAGGGTATAGTCTACGAGCAGTACTTC
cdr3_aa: CAWRFQGIVYEQYF

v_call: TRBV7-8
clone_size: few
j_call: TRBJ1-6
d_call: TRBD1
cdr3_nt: TGTGCCAGCAGATCGACAGGGCTTTCTTCACCCCTCCACTTT
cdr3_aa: CASRSTGLSSPLHF

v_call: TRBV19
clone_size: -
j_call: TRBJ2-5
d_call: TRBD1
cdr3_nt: TGTGCCAGTAGCCAGGGAGACAGGGTTCAAGAGACCCAGTACTTC
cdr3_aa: CASSQGDRVQETQYF

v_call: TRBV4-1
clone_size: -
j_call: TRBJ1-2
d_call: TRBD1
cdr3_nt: TGCGCCAGCAGCCAAGATACGAACAGGGGATATGGAGGCTACACCTTC
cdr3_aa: CASSQDTNRGYGGYTF

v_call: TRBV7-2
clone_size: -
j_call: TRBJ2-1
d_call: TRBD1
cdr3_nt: TGTGCCAGCAGCGCAAGGGACAGGGTGATTAATGAGCAGTTCTTC
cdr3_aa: CASSARDRVINEQFF

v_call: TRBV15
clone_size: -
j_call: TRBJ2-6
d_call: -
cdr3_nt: TGTGCCACCAGCAGAGGTGCAGGTTTCTCTGGGGCCAACGTCCTGACTTTC
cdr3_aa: CATSRGAGFSGANVLTF

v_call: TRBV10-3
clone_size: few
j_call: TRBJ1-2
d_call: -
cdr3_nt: TGTGCCATCAGTGAGTCGAGACAGATCTACACCTTC
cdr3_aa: CAISESRQIYTF

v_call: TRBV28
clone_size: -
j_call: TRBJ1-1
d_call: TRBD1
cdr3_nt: TGTGCCAGCAGTGAACAGGGGGTCACTGAAGCTTTCTTT
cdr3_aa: CASSEQGVTEAFF

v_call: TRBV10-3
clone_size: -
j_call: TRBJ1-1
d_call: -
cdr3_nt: TGTGCCATCAGTGGAACCCAGGGACTGGCTGAAGCTTTCTTT
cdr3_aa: CAISGTQGLAEAFF

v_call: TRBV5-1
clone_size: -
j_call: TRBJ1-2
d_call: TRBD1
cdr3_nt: TGCGCCAGCAGAGAGACAGGGGGCAGGGGCTACACCTTC
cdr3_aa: CASRETGGRGYTF

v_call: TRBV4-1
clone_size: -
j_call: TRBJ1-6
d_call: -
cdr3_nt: TGCGCCAGCAGCCAAGATCAGGGCTATAATTCACCCCTCCACTTT
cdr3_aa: CASSQDQGYNSPLHF

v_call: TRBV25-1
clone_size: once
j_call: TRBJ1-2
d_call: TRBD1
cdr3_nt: TGTGCCAGCAGTGAAGACGAAGGGGGCCTAGCGGGCGGCTACACCTTC
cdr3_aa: CASSEDEGGLAGGYTF

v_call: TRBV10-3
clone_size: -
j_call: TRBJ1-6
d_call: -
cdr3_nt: TGTGCCATCAAAGGGGGAAAGCCTAATTCACCCCTCCACTTT
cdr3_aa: CAIKGGKPNSPLHF

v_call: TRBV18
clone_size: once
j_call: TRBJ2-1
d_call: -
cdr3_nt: TGTGCCAGCTCGACCGCGGTTGGAGTCCACAATGAGCAGTTCTTC
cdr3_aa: CASSTAVGVHNEQFF

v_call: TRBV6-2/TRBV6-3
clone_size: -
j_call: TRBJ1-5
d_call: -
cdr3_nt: TGTGCCAGCAGTCTCCCGGCAGGGGCCAGTTATAGCAATCAGCCCCAGCATTTT
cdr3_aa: CASSLPAGASYSNQPQHF

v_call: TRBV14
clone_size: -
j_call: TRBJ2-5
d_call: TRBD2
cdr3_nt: TGTGCCAGCAGCTCCGCGGGGGGGGTGTCCCAGTACTTC
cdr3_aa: CASSSAGGVSQYF

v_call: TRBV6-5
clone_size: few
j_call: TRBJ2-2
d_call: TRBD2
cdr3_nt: TGTGCCAGCTCTAGCGGGGGAGACACCGGGGAGCTGTTTTTT
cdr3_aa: CASSSGGDTGELFF

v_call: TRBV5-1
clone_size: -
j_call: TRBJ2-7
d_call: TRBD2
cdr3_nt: TGCGCCAGCAGCTTGGGTCTAGCGGGAGGGGAGCAGTACTTC
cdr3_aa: CASSLGLAGGEQYF

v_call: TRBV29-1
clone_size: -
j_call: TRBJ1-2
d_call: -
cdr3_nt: TGCAGCGTTCACTCACCAAACTATGGCTACACCTTC
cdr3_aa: CSVHSPNYGYTF

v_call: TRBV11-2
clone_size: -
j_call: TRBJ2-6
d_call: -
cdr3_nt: TGTGCCAGCAGCCCCCAGGGCTCTGGGGCCAACGTCCTGACTTTC
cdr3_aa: CASSPQGSGANVLTF

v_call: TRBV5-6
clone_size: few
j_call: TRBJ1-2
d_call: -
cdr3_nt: TGTGCCAGCAGCCCCCCCGGTATCGGCTATGGCTACACCTTC
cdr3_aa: CASSPPGIGYGYTF

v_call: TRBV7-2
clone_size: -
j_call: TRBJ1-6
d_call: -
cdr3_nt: TGTGCCAGCAGCCCACAGTCCCCCTCACCCCTCCACTTT
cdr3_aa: CASSPQSPSPLHF

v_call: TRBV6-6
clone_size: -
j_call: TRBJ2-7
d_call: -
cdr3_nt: TGTGCCAGCAGTTTACCGTCAGGGTCCACACCACAGCAGTACTTC
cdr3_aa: CASSLPSGSTPQQYF

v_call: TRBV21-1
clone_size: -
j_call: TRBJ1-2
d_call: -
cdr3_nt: -
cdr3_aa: CASSKGYGCYGYTF